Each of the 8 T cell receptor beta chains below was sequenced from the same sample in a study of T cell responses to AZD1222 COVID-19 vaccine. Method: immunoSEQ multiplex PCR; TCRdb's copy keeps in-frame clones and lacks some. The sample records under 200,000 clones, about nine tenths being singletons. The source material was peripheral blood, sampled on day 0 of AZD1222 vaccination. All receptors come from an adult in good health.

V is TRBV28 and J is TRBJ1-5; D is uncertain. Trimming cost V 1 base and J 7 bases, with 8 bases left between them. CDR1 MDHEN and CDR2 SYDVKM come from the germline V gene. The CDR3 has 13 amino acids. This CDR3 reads CASSLLALQPQHF. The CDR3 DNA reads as TGTGCCAGCAGTTTATTGGCGTTACAGCCCCAGCATTTT.

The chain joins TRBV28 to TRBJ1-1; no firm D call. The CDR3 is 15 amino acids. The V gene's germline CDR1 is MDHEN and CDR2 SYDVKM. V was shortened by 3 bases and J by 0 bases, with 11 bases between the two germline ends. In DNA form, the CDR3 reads TGTGCCAGCAGTTTTCGGCAGAACATGAACACTGAAGCTTTCTTT. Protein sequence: CASSFRQNMNTEAFF.

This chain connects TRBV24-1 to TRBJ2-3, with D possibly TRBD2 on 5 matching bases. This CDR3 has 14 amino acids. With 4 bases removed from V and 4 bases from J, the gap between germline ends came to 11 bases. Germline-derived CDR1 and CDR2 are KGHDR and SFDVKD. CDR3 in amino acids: CATSDFSGADTQYF. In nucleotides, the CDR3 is TGTGCCACCAGTGACTTCTCCGGGGCAGATACGCAGTATTTT.

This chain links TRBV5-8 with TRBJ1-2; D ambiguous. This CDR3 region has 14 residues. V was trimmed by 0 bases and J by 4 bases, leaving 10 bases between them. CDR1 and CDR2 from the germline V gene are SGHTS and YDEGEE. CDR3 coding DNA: TGTGCCAGCAGCTTGGTCCTAGTACCCTATGGCTACACCTTC. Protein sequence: CASSLVLVPYGYTF.

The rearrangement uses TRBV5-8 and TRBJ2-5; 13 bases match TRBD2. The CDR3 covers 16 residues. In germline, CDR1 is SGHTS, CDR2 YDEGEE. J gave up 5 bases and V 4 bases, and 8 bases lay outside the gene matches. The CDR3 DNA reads TGTGCCAGCAGCCTGGGGGGGACTAGCGGGATTGAGACCCAGTACTTC. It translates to CASSLGGTSGIETQYF.

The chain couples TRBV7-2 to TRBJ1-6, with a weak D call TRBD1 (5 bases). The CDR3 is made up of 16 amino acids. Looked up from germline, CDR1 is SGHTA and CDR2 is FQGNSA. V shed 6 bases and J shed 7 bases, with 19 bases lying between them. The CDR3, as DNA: TGTGCCAGCAGTACCGGGACCGACCTATACAATTCACCCCTCCACTTT. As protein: CASSTGTDLYNSPLHF.

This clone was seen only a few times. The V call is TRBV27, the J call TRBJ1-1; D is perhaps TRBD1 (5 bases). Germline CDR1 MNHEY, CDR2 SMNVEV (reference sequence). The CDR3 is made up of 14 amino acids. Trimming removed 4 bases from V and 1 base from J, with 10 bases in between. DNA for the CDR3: TGTGCCAGCAGTTCAGGGAGGGGGAACACTGAAGCTTTCTTT. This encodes CASSSGRGNTEAFF.

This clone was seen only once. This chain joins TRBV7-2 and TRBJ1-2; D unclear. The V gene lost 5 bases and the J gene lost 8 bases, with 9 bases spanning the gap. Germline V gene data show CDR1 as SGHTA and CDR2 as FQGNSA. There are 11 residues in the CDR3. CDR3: CASSHLWGYTF. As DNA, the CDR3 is TGTGCCAGCAGCCACCTCTGGGGCTACACCTTC.